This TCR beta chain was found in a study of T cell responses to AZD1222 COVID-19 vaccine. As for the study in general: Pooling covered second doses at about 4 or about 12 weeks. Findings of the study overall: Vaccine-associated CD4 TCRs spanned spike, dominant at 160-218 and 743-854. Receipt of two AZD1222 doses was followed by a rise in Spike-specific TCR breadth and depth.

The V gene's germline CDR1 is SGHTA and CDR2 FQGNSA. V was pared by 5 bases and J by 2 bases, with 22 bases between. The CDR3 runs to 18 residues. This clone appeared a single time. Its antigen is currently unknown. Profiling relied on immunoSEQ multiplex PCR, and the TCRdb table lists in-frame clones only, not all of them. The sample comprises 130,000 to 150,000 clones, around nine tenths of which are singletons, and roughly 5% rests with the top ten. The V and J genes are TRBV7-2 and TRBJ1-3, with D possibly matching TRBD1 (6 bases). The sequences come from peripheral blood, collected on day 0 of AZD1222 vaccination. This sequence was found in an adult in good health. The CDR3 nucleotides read TGTGCCAGCAGCCCAGTGGGACCCAGGGGCTCTGCTGGAAACACCATATATTTT. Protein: CASSPVGPRGSAGNTIYF.